The entry below describes one TCR beta chain. Its antigen is as yet unknown. These data belong to a study of T-cell memory formation after mild COVID-19. In the study overall: TCR clusters were largely donor specific.

Each CDR3 protein gets one entry after TCRdb re-called the 5' RACE reads with MiXCR. Among nearly 350,000 distinct CDR3 sequences, 10% to 15% were seen once, and the ten largest hold 20% to 25%. V was trimmed by 4 bases and J by 12 bases, leaving 16 bases between them. The germline CDR1 and CDR2 sequences are SQVTM and ANQGSEA. The CDR3 consists of 11 residues. General study findings and limits: Whether day 37 second-wave clones are SARS-CoV-2-specific was not confirmed.

The clonotype comes from a man between 18 and 29 years old who had mild COVID-19 (a few samples of this study predate the infection). Cell type and time point are not known. Material: PBMCs or a T cell subset sorted from them (not recorded which). This chain uses TRBV29-1 with TRBJ2-7; unclear D gene. CDR3 amino acids: CSVVIRAALYV. The CDR3 nucleotides are TGCAGCGTTGTGATCCGGGCCGCCCTGTACGTC.